These 16 T cell receptor beta chains were sequenced from one sample in a study of blood T cell repertoires in COVID-19. Sequencing was performed with immunoSEQ multiplex PCR; in TCRdb, only in-frame clones are kept and a portion is missing. The table has roughly 220,000 clones, around 82% seen once; the top ten hold roughly 2.3%. Sequences were obtained from peripheral blood. Every receptor here comes from a woman in her fifties or sixties with acute or convalescent COVID-19.

Only a few counts were recorded for this clone. The J gene is TRBJ1-6, the V gene TRBV18, with a possible D match to TRBD1 (6 bases). The V gene lost 6 bases and the J gene lost 7 bases, with 13 bases spanning the gap. CDR3 length: 14 residues. Germline V gene sequence: CDR1 KGHSH, CDR2 LQKENI. CDR3 loop: CASSSRQANSPLHF. The DNA for the CDR3 is TGTGCCAGCTCGTCCAGACAGGCCAATTCACCCCTCCACTTT.

This rearrangement joins TRBV3-1 (or the pseudogene TRBV3-2) to TRBJ2-7, with D possibly being TRBD2 (6 bases). Germline-derived CDR1 and CDR2 are LGHDT and YNNKEL (reference sequence). The V end was cut by 1 base, the J end by 7 bases, with 11 bases between. The CDR3 covers 13 residues. CDR3 loop: CASSQVRGNEQYF. The CDR3 coding sequence is TGTGCCAGCAGCCAAGTCCGGGGGAATGAGCAGTACTTC.

The J gene is TRBJ2-5, the V gene TRBV11-2; 8 bases map to TRBD1. CDR1 is SGHAT and CDR2 is FQNNGV in the germline V gene. The CDR3 runs 16 residues. J gave up 4 bases and V 6 bases, and 13 bases lay outside the gene matches. The CDR3 DNA reads as TGTGCCAGCAGGTATACCGGACAGGGTCTTACAGAGACCCAGTACTTC. This sequence encodes CASRYTGQGLTETQYF.

This chain's CDR3 is CASSLRGGGYTF. CDR3 DNA sequence: TGTGCCAGCAGCTTAAGGGGCGGTGGCTACACCTTC. The rearrangement joins TRBV5-8 to TRBJ1-2, with D maybe TRBD1 (5 bases). This CDR3 comprises 12 residues. Germline loops: CDR1 SGHTS, CDR2 YDEGEE. Trimming removed 2 bases at V and 7 bases at J, with 9 bases between. Complete variable domain (other parts from reference TRBV5-8 and TRBJ1-2): EAGVTQSPTHLIKTRGQQATLRCSPISGHTSVYWYQQALGLGLQFLLWYDEGEERNRGNFPPRFSGRQFPNYSSELNVNALELEDSALYLCASSLRGGGYTFGSGTRLTVV.

The chain links TRBV5-1 to TRBJ2-2, with 12 bases aligning to TRBD2. Germline V gene data show CDR1 as SGHRS and CDR2 as YFSETQ. The CDR3 spans 19 residues. The trim removed 0 bases at V and 2 bases at J, leaving 8 bases unmatched. The CDR3, as DNA: TGCGCCAGCAGCTTGGCCCTAGCGGGGGGGTACGACAACACCGGGGAGCTGTTTTTT. Translated, it gives CASSLALAGGYDNTGELFF.

The chain uses TRBV2 and TRBJ2-7; D gene uncertain. The CDR3 is made up of 14 amino acids. Germline assignment: CDR1 SNHLY and CDR2 FYNNEI. V shed 7 bases and J shed 3 bases, with 16 bases lying between them. The CDR3, as DNA: TGTGCCAGCATAGGCTTGAGCAGGAACTACGAGCAGTACTTC. Translation gives CASIGLSRNYEQYF.

V usage is TRBV7-9 and J usage is TRBJ2-7, with TRBD1 matching over 12 bases. V shed 0 bases and J 9 bases; nucleotides not matched to a gene: 12. Germline CDR1 reads SEHNR; CDR2 reads FQNEAQ (reference sequence). The CDR3 has 17 amino acids. The CDR3 region is CASSLAVSGTGGAGQYF. In DNA, the CDR3 is TGTGCCAGCAGCTTAGCCGTCTCCGGGACAGGGGGCGCTGGGCAGTACTTC.

The rearrangement joins TRBV5-1 to TRBJ2-7; D is possibly TRBD1 (6 bases). From germline, CDR1 is SGHRS and CDR2 YFSETQ. The CDR3 sequence is 15 residues long. The V end lost 2 bases, the J end lost 2 bases, and 14 bases lay between the germline ends. This CDR3 reads CASSFLGQGPYEQYF. The CDR3 DNA sequence: TGCGCCAGCAGCTTTCTTGGGCAGGGGCCCTACGAGCAGTACTTC.

The V call is TRBV30, the J call TRBJ2-2, with D tentatively TRBD2 (6 bases). Trimming cost V 2 bases and J 10 bases, with 17 bases left between them. The germline V gene encodes CDR1 GTSNPN and CDR2 SVGIG (reference sequence). The CDR3 contains 14 residues. As DNA, the CDR3 is TGTGCCTGGAGTCCGGGACTCAAAACGGTGGAGCTGTTTTTT. Protein: CAWSPGLKTVELFF.

This sequence joins TRBV2 and TRBJ2-1, with D maybe TRBD1 (5 bases). The CDR3 extends over 13 amino acids. Trimming pared 3 bases from V and 6 bases from J, leaving 9 bases between. Germline assignment: CDR1 SNHLY and CDR2 FYNNEI. In DNA form, the CDR3 reads TGTGCCAGCAGTGAGGTAGGGGTCAATGAGCAGTTCTTC. Encoded protein: CASSEVGVNEQFF.

The V and J genes are TRBV6-2 or TRBV6-3 and TRBJ2-7; 10 positions match TRBD1. Germline lookup yields CDR1 MNHEY and CDR2 SVGEGT. CDR3 length: 16 amino acids. The V gene end was trimmed by 6 bases and the J gene end by 2 bases; junction bases not matched to a gene: 10. CDR3 DNA sequence: TGTGCCAGCAGCCGAAGAACAGGGACAGGGGCCTACGAGCAGTACTTC. It encodes CASSRRTGTGAYEQYF.

The chain combines TRBV30 with TRBJ1-3; D unresolved. Germline CDR1 and CDR2: GTSNPN and SVGIG (reference sequence). CDR3 length: 14 amino acids. The V gene lost 7 bases and the J gene lost 0 bases, with 13 bases spanning the gap. CDR3 region: CAYSSGSSGNTIYF. The CDR3 nucleotides are TGTGCCTACTCGAGCGGGAGCTCTGGAAACACCATATATTTT.

The V and J genes are TRBV6-5 and TRBJ1-1, with 9 bases fitting TRBD1. Trimming took 10 bases from V and 1 from J; bases not matched to a gene: 7. The CDR3 sequence is 14 residues long. The germline V gene encodes CDR1 MNHEY and CDR2 SVGAGI. The CDR3, as DNA: TGTGCCACGGACAGGGGCCACCGGAACACTGAAGCTTTCTTT. It specifies CATDRGHRNTEAFF.

This chain uses TRBV5-1 with TRBJ1-2; no clear D. The CDR3 contains 15 residues. From germline, CDR1 is SGHRS and CDR2 YFSETQ. V lost 2 bases, J lost 5 bases, and 16 bases lay in between. DNA of the CDR3: TGCGCCAGCAGCTTTGGTCCCTCTAGCAGATATGGCTACACCTTC. Translating it yields CASSFGPSSRYGYTF. Using reference TRBV5-1 and TRBJ1-2 for the parts outside the CDR3, the full variable domain is KAGVTQTPRYLIKTRGQQVTLSCSPISGHRSVSWYQQTPGQGLQFLFEYFSETQRNKGNFPGRFSGRQFSNSRSEMNVSTLELGDSALYLCASSFGPSSRYGYTFGSGTRLTVV.

The chain links TRBV11-2 to TRBJ1-1, with D perhaps matching TRBD1 (6 bases). The CDR3 has 14 residues. CDR1 and CDR2 from the germline V gene are SGHAT and FQNNGV. V was trimmed by 5 bases and J by 1 base, leaving 11 bases between them. The CDR3 nucleotides are TGTGCCAGCAGCGTCCGGGACACGAACACTGAAGCTTTCTTT. This gives the protein CASSVRDTNTEAFF.

This sequence joins TRBV4-2 and TRBJ2-3, with D possibly TRBD2 on 5 matching bases. Trimming shortened V by 3 bases and J by 2 bases, and 9 bases separated the two germline ends. The CDR3 is made up of 14 amino acids. Per the germline V gene, CDR1 is LGHNA and CDR2 is YNFKEQ. The CDR3 DNA follows: TGTGCCAGCAGCCAGCAGCGGAACACAGATACGCAGTATTTT. This translates into CASSQQRNTDTQYF.